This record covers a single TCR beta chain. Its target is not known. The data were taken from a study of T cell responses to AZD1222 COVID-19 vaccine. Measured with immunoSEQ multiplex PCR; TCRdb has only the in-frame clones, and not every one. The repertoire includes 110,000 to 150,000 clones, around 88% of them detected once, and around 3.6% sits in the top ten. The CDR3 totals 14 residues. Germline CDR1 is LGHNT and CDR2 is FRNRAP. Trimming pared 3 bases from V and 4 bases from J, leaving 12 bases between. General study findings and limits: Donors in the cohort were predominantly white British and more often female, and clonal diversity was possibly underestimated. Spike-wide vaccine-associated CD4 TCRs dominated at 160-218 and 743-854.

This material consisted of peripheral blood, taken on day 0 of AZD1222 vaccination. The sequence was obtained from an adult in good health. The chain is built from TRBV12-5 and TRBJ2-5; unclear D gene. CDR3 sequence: CASGLGGSRETQYF. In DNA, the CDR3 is TGTGCTAGTGGTTTAGGTGGATCACGAGAGACCCAGTACTTC.